This T cell receptor (beta chain) is from a study of PD-L1 blockade in urothelial cancer. Whole-study findings and limits: Larger 3-week expansion of tumor-associated blood clones was seen in durable-benefit patients.

A remark on this clone: What it binds is unknown.

This CDR3 is built from 15 residues. Between the trimmed V and J ends, which lost 3 bases and 0 bases, there was a span of 6 bases. Germline CDR1 and CDR2: SGHVS and FQNEAQ. The time point here: pretreatment peripheral blood. Produced via immunoSEQ multiplex PCR; TCRdb's table is partial and in-frame only. The sample lists about 72,000 clones; approximately 83% were seen once. This sample comprised PBMCs, obtained around atezolizumab (anti-PD-L1) treatment. This clonotype was sampled from a man aged 55 to 70 with urothelial cancer. This rearrangement joins TRBV7-8 to TRBJ2-6; D unresolved. The DNA of the CDR3 is TGTGCCAGCAGCTTTCTGGCCTCTGGGGCCAACGTCCTGACTTTC. This translates into CASSFLASGANVLTF.